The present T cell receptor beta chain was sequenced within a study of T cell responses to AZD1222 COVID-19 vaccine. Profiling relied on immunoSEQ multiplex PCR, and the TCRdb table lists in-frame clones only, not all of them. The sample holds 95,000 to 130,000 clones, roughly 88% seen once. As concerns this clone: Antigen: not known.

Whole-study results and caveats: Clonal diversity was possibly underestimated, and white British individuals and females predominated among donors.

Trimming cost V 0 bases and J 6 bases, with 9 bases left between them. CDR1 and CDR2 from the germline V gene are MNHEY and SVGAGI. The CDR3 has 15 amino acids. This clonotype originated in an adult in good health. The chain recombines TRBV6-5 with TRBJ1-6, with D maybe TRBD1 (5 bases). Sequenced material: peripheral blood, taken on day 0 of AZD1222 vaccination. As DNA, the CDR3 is TGTGCCAGCAGTTACTCGGGGGGTTCTAATTCACCCCTCCACTTT. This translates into CASSYSGGSNSPLHF.